Following are 18 T cell receptor beta chains from one sample sequenced in a study of monozygotic twins with inflammatory bowel disease (dated by TCRdb to about 2019). Library preparation was by 5' RACE. Sequencing was carried out with an Illumina HiSeq 2500. TCRdb reprocessed the reads and lists each CDR3 protein sequence as a single entry, with no DNA. The table of this sample itemizes nearly 450,000 distinct CDR3 sequences. 2.4% of the sample goes to the ten largest clones. The sequencing sample was made of blood. The receptors originated from a human donor with ulcerative colitis or Crohn's disease, or a healthy co-twin of an affected twin (not recorded which).

The V gene is TRBV6-5, the J gene TRBJ1-6; TCRdb selects TRBD1, and the lack of DNA leaves this call unchecked. This CDR3 contains 15 residues. The germline V gene encodes CDR1 MNHEY and CDR2 SVGAGI. CDR3 loop: CASSYSQGYNSPLHF.

This sequence joins TRBV29-1 and TRBJ1-1. This CDR3 contains 12 residues. CDR1 is SQVTM and CDR2 is ANQGSEA in the germline V gene. CDR3 loop: CSAYTRNTEAFF.

The chain joins TRBV29-1 to TRBJ1-1. In germline, CDR1 is SQVTM, CDR2 ANQGSEA. This CDR3 region has 11 residues. CDR3 sequence reads: CSVEGRRDAFF.

This chain connects TRBV5-1 to TRBJ1-3; TCRdb lists TRBD1, though no DNA is available to test this call. Germline-derived CDR1 and CDR2 are SGHRS and YFSETQ. The CDR3 sequence is 17 residues long. CDR3 amino acids: CASSPGTGGSSGNTIYF.

V usage is TRBV6-5 and J usage is TRBJ2-5. There are 15 residues in the CDR3. The germline V gene has CDR1 MNHEY and CDR2 SVGAGI. The CDR3 sequence: CASTHAEKSGETQYF.

The V and J genes are TRBV5-5 and TRBJ1-1; the TRBD1 assignment by TCRdb is unverifiable without DNA. The CDR3 runs 15 residues. The germline V gene has CDR1 SGHKS and CDR2 YYEKEE (reference sequence). This CDR3 reads CASSKGQGENTEAFF.

V usage is TRBV11-2 and J usage is TRBJ2-2. Germline assignment: CDR1 SGHAT and CDR2 FQNNGV. The CDR3 has 13 residues. The CDR3 loop is CASSPPRTGELFF.

The rearrangement uses TRBV7-2 and TRBJ1-1. Germline CDR1 reads SGHTA; CDR2 reads FQGNSA. The CDR3 covers 12 residues. The chain's CDR3 is CASSLGRPEAFF. Based on the CDR3 plus reference TRBV7-2 and TRBJ1-1, the full variable domain is GAGVSQSPSNKVTEKGKDVELRCDPISGHTALYWYRQSLGQGLEFLIYFQGNSAPDKSGLPSDRFSAERTGGSVSTLTIQRTQQEDSAVYLCASSLGRPEAFFGQGTRLTVV.

The rearrangement joins TRBV12-3 or TRBV12-4 to TRBJ2-1; TCRdb picks TRBD2, but there is no DNA to check that call. There are 14 residues in the CDR3. This CDR3 reads CASSFVGLGNEQFF.

The V call is TRBV27, the J call TRBJ2-5. The CDR3 sequence is 15 residues long. Germline V gene sequence: CDR1 MNHEY, CDR2 SMNVEV (reference sequence). The CDR3 protein is CASSLYGQPQETQYF.

CDR3: CASTLDRENTEAFF. This chain joins TRBV7-9 and TRBJ1-1; checking the TCRdb D call of TRBD1 is not possible without DNA. CDR3 length: 14 amino acids. CDR1 is SEHNR, CDR2 FQNEAQ, per germline (reference sequence).

The J gene is TRBJ2-7, the V gene TRBV2; the D call of TRBD1 rests on TCRdb alone, since no DNA is present to check it. The germline V gene encodes CDR1 SNHLY and CDR2 FYNNEI. The CDR3 runs to 14 residues. Here the CDR3 reads CASSGDRYSYEQYF.

The rearrangement links TRBV6-6 to TRBJ2-7; lacking DNA, the TRBD1 call made by TCRdb goes unchecked. Germline CDR1 reads MNHNY; CDR2 reads SVGAGI (reference sequence). This CDR3 is built from 12 residues. This chain's CDR3 is CASSYRGERQYF.

The CDR3 spells CASRSLAGELFF. The chain recombines TRBV19 with TRBJ2-2. The length of the CDR3 is 12 residues. The germline V gene encodes CDR1 LNHDA and CDR2 SQIVND (reference sequence). The full variable domain, its missing parts supplied by reference TRBV19 and TRBJ2-2, is DGGITQSPKYLFRKEGQNVTLSCEQNLNHDAMYWYRQDPGQGLRLIYYSQIVNDFQKGDIAEGYSVSREKKESFPLTVTSAQKNPTAFYLCASRSLAGELFFGEGSRLTVL.

CDR3 protein: CASRTGTGHGYTF. The rearrangement joins TRBV6-2 or TRBV6-3 to TRBJ1-2; TCRdb proposes TRBD1, but this gene call is untestable without DNA. This CDR3 is 13 amino acids long. Germline V gives CDR1 MNHEY, CDR2 SVGEGT.

The rearrangement uses TRBV7-2 and TRBJ2-5; TCRdb indicates TRBD1, and absent DNA this call remains unverified. The CDR3 runs 13 residues. The germline gives CDR1 SGHTA, CDR2 FQGNSA. The chain's CDR3 is CASSLGGVAPQYF.

The gene calls are TRBV14 and TRBJ2-7; lacking DNA, the TRBD2 call made by TCRdb goes unchecked. This CDR3 has 15 residues. The V gene's germline CDR1 is SGHDN and CDR2 FVKESK. The CDR3 sequence is CASSQQTSGTYEQYF.

V is TRBV5-1 and J is TRBJ2-2; the D call of TRBD2 rests on TCRdb alone, since no DNA is present to check it. CDR1 is SGHRS and CDR2 is YFSETQ in the germline V gene. CDR3 size: 15 residues. The CDR3 is CASSSEGRLTGELFF.